This TCR beta chain is from a study of T cells expressing NK-cell markers (dated by TCRdb to about 2020). With regard to the full study: TCR beta-chain repertoires were profiled in sorted CD3+CD56+NKG2C+, CD3+CD56+NKG2C- and CD3+CD56-NKG2C+ T-cell subsets from several donors. Seven of the eight sequenced donors were HCMV-seropositive and one was HCMV-seronegative. The eight sequenced donors were randomly selected healthy volunteers, three men and five women. Sequencing of the libraries produced 2 x 150 bp reads on Illumina HiSeq 2000/2500, MiSeq or NextSeq. What the work shows at the level of the full study, not this receptor alone: Whether the expanded NKG2C-expressing T cell clones were specific for HCMV antigens remained unclear. For roughly six donors, the dominant CD3+CD56+NKG2C+ clonotypes were among the top 10 CD8+ clonotypes and accounted for roughly 1.0-7.5% of CD8+ T cells. Those dominant clonotypes were again the most abundant among CD3+CD56-NKG2C+ cells in several donors, at roughly 28.3-60.1%.

HCMV-specific IgG was detected in serum with a commercial ELISA kit to determine HCMV serostatus. Peripheral blood mononuclear cells were isolated from blood by Ficoll density gradient centrifugation. About this clonotype itself: What antigen it recognizes has not been identified.

Based on the germline V gene, the CDR1 and CDR2 sequences are SQVTM and ANQGSEA. The CDR3 goes from the cysteine to the phenylalanine over 13 residues. Only the protein is on record. Sequencing was performed on an Illumina HiSeq 2000. The TCR beta cDNA libraries were made using 5'RACE template switching, a step that added both a universal primer site and unique molecular identifiers. cDNA synthesis was primed from the TCR beta constant segment, followed by two successive PCR amplification steps. The authors' pipeline ran thus. MIGEC was used to demultiplex reads and group reads by UMI, and MiTCR was used to assemble and quantify clonotypes. To exclude erroneous sequences, only TCR cDNA sequences supported by at least two reads were retained. Downstream repertoire analysis used the tcR package, and clonotypes were matched across fractions by CDR3 nucleotide sequence plus V segment. Antigen specificity was annotated against VDJdb with VDJmatch, allowing one amino acid substitution in CDR3. TCRdb reprocessed the reads and provides one entry for every CDR3 protein sequence; no DNA is given. These V and J calls derive from TCRdb rather than the authors' analysis. The sample has 300,000 to 500,000 distinct CDR3 sequences on record. The ten most abundant clones make up around 11% of the sample.

The sequence links TRBV29-1 to TRBJ2-7; the TRBD2 assignment by TCRdb is unverifiable without DNA. Sequenced material: blood T cells: a sorted CD56 or NKG2C T cell subset, CD4+ or CD8+ T cells, or bulk PBMC T cells (not recorded which). This sequence originates from a woman aged 50 to 60 in good health. Donor details come from another sample of the same person, matched by shared clones. This receptor has the CDR3 CSVSSRHSYEQYF.